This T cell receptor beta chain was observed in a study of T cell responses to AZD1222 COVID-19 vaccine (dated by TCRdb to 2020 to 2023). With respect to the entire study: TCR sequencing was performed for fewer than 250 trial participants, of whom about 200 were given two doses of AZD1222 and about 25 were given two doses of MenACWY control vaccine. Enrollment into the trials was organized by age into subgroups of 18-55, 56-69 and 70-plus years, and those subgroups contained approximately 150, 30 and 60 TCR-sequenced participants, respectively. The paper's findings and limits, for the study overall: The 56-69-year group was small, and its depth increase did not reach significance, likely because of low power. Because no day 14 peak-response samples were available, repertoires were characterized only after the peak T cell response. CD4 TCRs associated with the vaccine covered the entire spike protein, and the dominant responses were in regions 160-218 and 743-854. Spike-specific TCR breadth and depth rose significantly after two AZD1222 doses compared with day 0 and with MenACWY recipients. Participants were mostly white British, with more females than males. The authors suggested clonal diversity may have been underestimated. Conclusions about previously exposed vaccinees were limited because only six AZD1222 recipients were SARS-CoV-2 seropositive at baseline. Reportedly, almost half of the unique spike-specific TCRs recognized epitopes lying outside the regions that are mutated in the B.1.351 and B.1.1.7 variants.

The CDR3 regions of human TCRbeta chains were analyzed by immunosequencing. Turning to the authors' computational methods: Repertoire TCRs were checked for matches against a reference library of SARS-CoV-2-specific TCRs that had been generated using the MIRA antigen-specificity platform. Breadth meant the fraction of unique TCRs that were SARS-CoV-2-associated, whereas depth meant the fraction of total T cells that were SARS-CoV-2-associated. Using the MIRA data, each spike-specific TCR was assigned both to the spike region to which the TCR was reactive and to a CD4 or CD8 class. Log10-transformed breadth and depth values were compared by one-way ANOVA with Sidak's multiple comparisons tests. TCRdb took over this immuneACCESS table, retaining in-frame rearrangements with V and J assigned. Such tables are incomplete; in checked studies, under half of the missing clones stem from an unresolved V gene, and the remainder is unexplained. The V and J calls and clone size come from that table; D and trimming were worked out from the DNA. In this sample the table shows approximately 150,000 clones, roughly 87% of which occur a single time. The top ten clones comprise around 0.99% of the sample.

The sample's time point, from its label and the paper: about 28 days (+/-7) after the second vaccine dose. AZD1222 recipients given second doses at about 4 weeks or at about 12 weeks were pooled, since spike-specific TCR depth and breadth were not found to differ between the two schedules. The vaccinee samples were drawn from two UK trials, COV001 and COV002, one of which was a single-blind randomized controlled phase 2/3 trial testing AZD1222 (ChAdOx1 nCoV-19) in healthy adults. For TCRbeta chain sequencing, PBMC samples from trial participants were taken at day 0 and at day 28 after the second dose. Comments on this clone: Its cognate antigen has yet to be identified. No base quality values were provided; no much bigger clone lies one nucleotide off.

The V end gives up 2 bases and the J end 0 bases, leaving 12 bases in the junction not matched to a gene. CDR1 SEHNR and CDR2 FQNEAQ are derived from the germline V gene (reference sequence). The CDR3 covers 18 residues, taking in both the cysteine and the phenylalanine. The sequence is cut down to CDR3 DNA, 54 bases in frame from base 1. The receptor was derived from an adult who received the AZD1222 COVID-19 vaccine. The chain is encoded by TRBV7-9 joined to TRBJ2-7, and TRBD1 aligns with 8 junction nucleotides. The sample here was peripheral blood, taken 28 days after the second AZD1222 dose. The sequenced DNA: TGTGCCAGCAGCTTACGGCAGGGGGCCCCCGTGACCTCCTACGAGCAGTACTTC. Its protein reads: CASSLRQGAPVTSYEQYF.